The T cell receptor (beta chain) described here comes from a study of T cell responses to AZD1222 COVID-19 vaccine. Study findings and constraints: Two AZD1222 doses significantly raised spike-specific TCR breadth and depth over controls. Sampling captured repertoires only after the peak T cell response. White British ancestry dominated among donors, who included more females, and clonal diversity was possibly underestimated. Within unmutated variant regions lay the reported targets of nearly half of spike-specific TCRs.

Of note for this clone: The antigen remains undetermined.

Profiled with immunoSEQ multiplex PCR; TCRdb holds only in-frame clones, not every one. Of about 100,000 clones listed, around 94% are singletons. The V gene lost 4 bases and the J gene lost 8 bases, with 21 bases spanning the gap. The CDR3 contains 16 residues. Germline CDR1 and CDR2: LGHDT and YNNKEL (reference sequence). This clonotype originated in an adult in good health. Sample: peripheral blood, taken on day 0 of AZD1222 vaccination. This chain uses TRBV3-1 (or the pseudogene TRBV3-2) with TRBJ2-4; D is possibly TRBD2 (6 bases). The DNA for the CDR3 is TGTGCCAGCAGCCGTCAGTGGGGGGAGAGGGGAGACATTCAGTACTTC. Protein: CASSRQWGERGDIQYF.